A selection of T cell receptor beta chains follows, all from one sample in a study of CD4 T cells in relation to SARS-CoV-2 and coronaviruses. This table comes from immunoSEQ multiplex PCR, and its TCRdb copy is limited to in-frame clones, with some not included. The sample holds under 25,000 clones, around three quarters seen once. Their antigens are not known. Sequencing used CD4+ T cells from PBMCs, cultured in vitro. The receptors stem from a human donor in good health. The CDR3 runs from the conserved cysteine through the conserved F or W. The D gene is left open where the match is weak. Clone size is not always given. Where it is, it says once, few, many or a class for expanded clones.

NA NA TRBJ2-7 TRBV20-1 TGCAGTGCTAGTGATGGGGGTGGGATCTACGAGCAGTACTTC CSASDGGGIYEQYF
NA NA TRBJ1-2 TRBV7-9 TGTGCCAGCAGCTTAGATGGTCGGCTAGCTAACTATGGCTACACCTTC CASSLDGRLANYGYTF
NA NA TRBJ2-7 TRBV10-2 TGCGCCAGCAGTGTTAGCCGATACGAGCAGTACTTC CASSVSRYEQYF
NA NA TRBJ2-7 TRBV3-1/TRBV3-2 TGTGCCAGCAGCCAAGGATCTCGGGGCTACGAGCAGTACTTC CASSQGSRGYEQYF
NA NA TRBJ2-7 TRBV4-2 TGTGCCAGCAGCCAAGAACTCGGGACAAAAGACCCCTACGAGCAGTACTTC CASSQELGTKDPYEQYF
once TRBD1 TRBJ1-4 TRBV2 TGTGCCAGCAGGTCGGACAGGGGCAAAAATGAAAAACTGTTTTTT CASRSDRGKNEKLFF
NA NA TRBJ2-2 TRBV10-2 TGCGCCAGCAGCCGAGTGGGCGGGGAGCTGTTTTTT CASSRVGGELFF
NA NA TRBJ2-1 TRBV18 TGTGCCAGCTCACTTTTACCGGACCACAATGAGCAGTTCTTC CASSLLPDHNEQFF
NA TRBD2 TRBJ2-3 TRBV19 TGTGCCAGTAGTTCGGGACTAGCGGGACGCACAGATACGCAGTATTTT CASSSGLAGRTDTQYF
NA NA TRBJ2-1 TRBV11-3 TGTGCCAGCAGCTCGCGCCGTACAAACTACAATGAGCAGTTCTTC CASSSRRTNYNEQFF
NA NA TRBJ1-2 TRBV7-2 TGTGCCAGCAGCGCTTGGGAATCCTATGGCTACACCTTC CASSAWESYGYTF
NA NA TRBJ2-5 TRBV4-1 TGCGCCAGCAGCGCCCGGGTCCCCCAGGGGGGCCAAGAGACCCAGTACTTC CASSARVPQGGQETQYF
NA NA TRBJ1-2 TRBV3-1/TRBV3-2 TGTGCCAGCAGCCCACGGGGAGGAGCGATGGAGGGCTACACCTTC CASSPRGGAMEGYTF
NA NA TRBJ2-1 TRBV6-2/TRBV6-3 TGTGCCAGCAGTTACTCTGCGGAGCCTGTGCAGTTCTTC CASSYSAEPVQFF
NA TRBD2 TRBJ2-5 TRBV30 TGTGCCTGGAGGCTAATCCGGACTAGCGGGAGCGAGACCCAGTACTTC CAWRLIRTSGSETQYF
NA NA TRBJ1-1 TRBV3-1/TRBV3-2 TGTGCCAGCAAATCCCGAGACAAGAACACTGAAGCTTTCTTT CASKSRDKNTEAFF
NA TRBD2 TRBJ2-3 TRBV9 TGTGCCAGCAGCGTACAAGCGGGAGGCCCAGATACGCAGTATTTT CASSVQAGGPDTQYF
NA NA TRBJ2-7 TRBV28 TGTGCCAGCAGTTATCCCGGGACACTCTCCTACGAGCAGTACTTC CASSYPGTLSYEQYF
NA TRBD2 TRBJ2-1 TRBV20-1 TGCAGTGCTAGTGATCTTAGCGGGGACTACAATGAGCAGTTCTTC CSASDLSGDYNEQFF
once NA TRBJ2-7 TRBV3-1/TRBV3-2 TGTGCCAGCAGCCAATGGGGGGTCGGACGAGGTAGGGGCTACGAGCAGTACTTC CASSQWGVGRGRGYEQYF
NA NA TRBJ1-3 TRBV7-9 TGTGCCAGCAGCCAGGGTGGCGGAAACACCATATATTTT CASSQGGGNTIYF
NA TRBD1 TRBJ1-1 TRBV19 TGTGCCAGTACCCCGGGACAGGGGCGGAACACTGAAGCTTTCTTT CASTPGQGRNTEAFF
NA TRBD1 TRBJ2-1 TRBV4-1 TGCGCCAGCAGCCCAGGACAGGGCCCCTACAATGAGCAGTTCTTC CASSPGQGPYNEQFF
NA NA TRBJ2-1 TRBV4-1 TGCGCCAGCAGCCAAGAACCGGGTCAAGCGGGCTACAATGAGCAGTTCTTC CASSQEPGQAGYNEQFF